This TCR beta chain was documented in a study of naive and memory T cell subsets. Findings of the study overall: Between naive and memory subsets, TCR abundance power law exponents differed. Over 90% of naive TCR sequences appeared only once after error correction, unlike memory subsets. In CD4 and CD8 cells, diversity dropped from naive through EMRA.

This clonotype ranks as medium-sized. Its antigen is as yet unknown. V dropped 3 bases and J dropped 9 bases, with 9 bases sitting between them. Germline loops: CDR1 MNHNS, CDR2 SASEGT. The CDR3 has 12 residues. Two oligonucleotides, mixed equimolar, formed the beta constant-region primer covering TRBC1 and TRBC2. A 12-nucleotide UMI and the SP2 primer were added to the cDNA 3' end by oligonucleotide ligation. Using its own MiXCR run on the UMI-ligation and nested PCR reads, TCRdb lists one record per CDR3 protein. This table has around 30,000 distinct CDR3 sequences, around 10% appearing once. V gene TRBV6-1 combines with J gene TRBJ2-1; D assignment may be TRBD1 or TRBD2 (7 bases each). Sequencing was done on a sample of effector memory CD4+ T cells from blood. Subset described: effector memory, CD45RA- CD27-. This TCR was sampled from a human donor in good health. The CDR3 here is CASSDRGGEQFF. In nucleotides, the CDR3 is TGTGCCAGCAGTGACAGGGGGGGTGAGCAGTTCTTC.